The clone carrying this T cell receptor (beta chain) turned up a few times. This entry belongs to a study of T-cell memory formation after mild COVID-19. Study overall: Clusters were largely donor specific.

MiXCR, run by TCRdb on the 5' RACE reads, gives a single entry per CDR3 protein. This repertoire shows about 360,000 distinct CDR3 sequences, 13% to 15% found once; its top ten account for about 22%. The germline V and J ends were trimmed by 5 bases and 8 bases, with 11 bases remaining between them. The CDR3 runs to 12 residues. The germline V gene has CDR1 MNHEY and CDR2 SVGAGI. Sequences were obtained from PBMCs or a T cell subset sorted from them (not recorded which). This TCR was recovered from a man between 18 and 35 years old who had mild COVID-19 (a few samples of this study predate the infection). Cell type and time point are not known. This sequence joins TRBV6-5 and TRBJ2-3; D could derive from TRBD1 or TRBD2 (5 bases each). The CDR3 protein is CASSKGRRTQYF. The DNA for the CDR3 is TGTGCCAGCAGTAAGGGACGCCGTACGCAGTATTTT.